This T cell receptor beta chain was documented in a study of Graves' ophthalmopathy and Graves' hyperthyroidism. Findings and caveats of the study: Using a 13-signature model, the authors split ophthalmopathy from stable hyperthyroidism, with roughly 90% sensitivity and around 76% specificity.

Germline values: CDR1 MDHEN, CDR2 SYDVKM. This CDR3 has 17 amino acids. Germline trimming cut 5 bases from V and 4 bases from J; bases unmatched to any gene: 10. The authors amplified TCR beta CDR3 regions, and they did so from RNA transcripts for repertoire sequencing. First-round RT-PCR relied on HTBI primers, and a second-round multiplex PCR came next. TCRdb re-derived calls from the multiplex PCR reads in MiXCR, one entry per CDR3 protein. This repertoire shows about 370,000 distinct CDR3 sequences, about 18% found once; its top ten account for 2.4%. Ophthalmopathy absent within 18 months of follow-up marked hyperthyroidism as stable. Diagnoses were established from clinical symptoms, serum thyroxine, TRAb, thyroid ultrasound and orbital computed tomography. This clonotype was seen ten or more times. Its target is unknown.

The sample consisted of peripheral blood. The receptor's source is an adult woman with stable Graves' hyperthyroidism. The rearrangement uses TRBV28 and TRBJ1-5; 11 positions agree with TRBD1. The CDR3 region has the DNA TGTGCCAGCAGTAAGACCCGGACAGGGGGCTTGAATCAGCCCCAGCATTTT. Translating it yields CASSKTRTGGLNQPQHF.